The 24 T cell receptor beta chains presented below share a single source sample, sequenced in a study of neurological immune-mediated disorders. TCRdb re-analysed the 5' RACE reads in MiXCR, keeping a single row per CDR3 protein. Of about 21,000 distinct CDR3 sequences in the sample, over 5% were seen once. The source material was CD8+ T cells from blood. The receptor source for this set is a man between 18 and 29 years old in good health.

This clonotype was counted ten times or more. This chain links TRBV9 with TRBJ1-3, with 7 bases aligning to TRBD1. Germline CDR1 reads SGDLS; CDR2 reads YYNGEE. The CDR3 length is 16 residues. V shed 3 bases and J 4 bases; nucleotides not matched to a gene: 10. In DNA form, the CDR3 reads TGTGCCAGCAGCGCTGTGACAGGGTCTAACGGAAACACCATATATTTT. This sequence encodes CASSAVTGSNGNTIYF.

The chain is built from TRBV20-1 and TRBJ2-3; D remains unclear. The ends were cut back, 5 bases at V and 4 bases at J, with 16 bases in the middle. Looked up from germline, CDR1 is DFQATT and CDR2 is SNEGSKA (reference sequence). The CDR3 contains 14 residues. DNA for the CDR3: TGCAGTGCTGGTTCCGTAGGCTGGGCAGATACGCAGTATTTT. Its translation: CSAGSVGWADTQYF.

Many counts were recorded for this clonotype. Because the CDR3's place on the DNA is in doubt, the DNA is left out and the CDR3 is given as listed by TCRdb. The chain joins TRBV19 to TRBJ2-7. The CDR3 totals 12 residues, both ends included. Germline CDR1 reads LNHDA; CDR2 reads SQIVND (reference sequence). Here the CDR3 reads CASTSGVNEQYF.

In its sample, this clonotype was seen many times. This chain uses TRBV29-1 with TRBJ1-3; a weak D match, TRBD1 (6 bases). Germline lookup yields CDR1 SQVTM and CDR2 ANQGSEA. Trimming cost V 5 bases and J 7 bases, with 18 bases left between them. CDR3 size: 14 residues. CDR3 nucleotide sequence: TGCAGCGTTTTAGGGGGAGACGAAGGGAACACCATATATTTT. Amino acids: CSVLGGDEGNTIYF.

This clonotype was found many times. V and J are TRBV7-2 and TRBJ2-4; no definite D call. The CDR3 extends over 14 amino acids. Germline CDR1 is SGHTA and CDR2 is FQGNSA. Between the trimmed V and J ends, which lost 5 bases and 6 bases, there was a span of 14 bases. CDR3 residues: CASSPIPPGNIQYF. As DNA, the CDR3 is TGTGCCAGCAGCCCCATCCCTCCGGGAAACATTCAGTACTTC.

At least ten counts were recorded for this clonotype. The rearrangement links TRBV6-2 or TRBV6-3 to TRBJ2-1; 11 bases fit TRBD2. CDR1 is MNHEY and CDR2 is SVGEGT in the germline V gene. The CDR3 loop spans 16 amino acids. V trimming: 2 bases; J trimming: 9 bases; junction bases outside the gene matches: 9. Written as DNA, the CDR3 is TGTGCCAGCAGTTACCCAATTAGCGGGGGGGACGGTGAGCAGTTCTTC. Encoded protein: CASSYPISGGDGEQFF.

This clonotype was counted many times. J is TRBJ2-1 and V is TRBV24-1, with 10 bases aligning to TRBD2. In germline, CDR1 is KGHDR, CDR2 SFDVKD. Trimming took 3 bases from V and 7 from J; bases not matched to a gene: 11. The CDR3 has 17 amino acids. CDR3 protein: CATSDIRLAGAENEQFF. The CDR3 DNA reads as TGTGCCACCAGTGATATTAGGCTAGCGGGGGCAGAAAATGAGCAGTTCTTC.

The chain has TRBV5-1 and TRBJ2-1; D is perhaps TRBD2 (6 bases). The V gene's germline CDR1 is SGHRS and CDR2 YFSETQ. The CDR3 is 16 amino acids. V was shortened by 4 bases and J by 4 bases, with 18 bases between the two germline ends. Here the CDR3 DNA reads TGCGCCAGCAGCACCTCGGGGGTCTCGATTTACAATGAGCAGTTCTTC. Its protein product is CASSTSGVSIYNEQFF.

This clonotype was picked up a small number of times. The chain links TRBV30 to TRBJ1-5, with D unresolved. Germline CDR1 reads GTSNPN; CDR2 reads SVGIG (reference sequence). Trimming pared 2 bases from V and 6 bases from J, leaving 11 bases between. The CDR3 length is 13 residues. The CDR3 bases are TGTGCCTGGAGTCCTCATCCGGGTCAGCCCCAGCATTTT. Residues: CAWSPHPGQPQHF.

In its sample, this clonotype was seen many times. The chain combines TRBV7-3 with TRBJ2-3; TRBD2 matches 9 bases. V was pared by 4 bases and J by 5 bases, with 4 bases of the junction left unmatched. Germline assignment: CDR1 SGHTA and CDR2 FQGTGA. There are 14 residues in the CDR3. The CDR3 coding sequence is TGTGCCAGCAGCTCCGGACTAGCGCTAGATACGCAGTATTTT. Translated, it gives CASSSGLALDTQYF.

This clonotype came up many times. The gene calls are TRBV5-1 and TRBJ1-1; a weak D match, TRBD1 (6 bases). Trimming removed 4 bases from V and 6 bases from J, with 22 bases in between. The CDR3 covers 16 residues. From germline, CDR1 is SGHRS and CDR2 YFSETQ. The CDR3 DNA sequence: TGCGCCAGCAGCACTTGGACAGCCGCCGGGGGGGCTGAAGCTTTCTTT. It encodes CASSTWTAAGGAEAFF.

This clonotype was found many times. The chain combines TRBV7-9 with TRBJ2-7; 10 positions match TRBD2. The CDR3 runs to 18 residues. Germline trimming cut 5 bases from V and 4 bases from J; bases unmatched to any gene: 17. Germline CDR1 and CDR2: SEHNR and FQNEAQ (reference sequence). The DNA for the CDR3 is TGTGCCAGCAGCCCCCAATGGGCTAGCGGGGGAACTGAATACGAGCAGTACTTC. This translates into CASSPQWASGGTEYEQYF.

This clonotype was counted at least ten times. The chain uses TRBV5-1 and TRBJ2-1, with 9 bases identical to TRBD1. V lost 2 bases and J lost 9; bases outside the gene matches: 9. Germline CDR1 reads SGHRS; CDR2 reads YFSETQ. The CDR3 has 15 residues. CDR3 sequence reads: CASSFTGGAASEQFF. The CDR3 region has the DNA TGCGCCAGCAGCTTCACAGGGGGCGCAGCGAGTGAGCAGTTCTTC.

CDR3: CASSFRQHTGELFF. In DNA, the CDR3 is TGTGCCAGCAGCTTCAGACAGCACACCGGGGAGCTGTTTTTT. This rearrangement joins TRBV5-6 to TRBJ2-2; D might be TRBD1 (5 bases). CDR1 SGHDT and CDR2 YYEEEE come from the germline V gene. V lost 2 bases to trimming and J lost 3 bases, with 8 bases between them. CDR3 length: 14 amino acids.

This clonotype was recorded at least ten times. The chain is built from TRBV29-1 and TRBJ2-2; D is possibly TRBD1 (6 bases). Germline CDR1 and CDR2: SQVTM and ANQGSEA. The V end lost 5 bases, the J end lost 1 base, and 8 bases lay between the germline ends. The CDR3 length is 13 residues. The CDR3: CSVLQGNTGELFF. The CDR3 DNA reads as TGCAGCGTTCTACAGGGGAACACCGGGGAGCTGTTTTTT.

This clonotype was recorded at least ten times. The V gene is TRBV19, the J gene TRBJ1-1; perhaps TRBD1 as D (5 bases). V was trimmed by 3 bases and J by 5 bases, leaving 13 bases between them. The CDR3 spans 14 residues. CDR1 and CDR2 from the germline V gene are LNHDA and SQIVND (reference sequence). CDR3 bases: TGTGCCAGTAGTATTGGGGGGATGCTAACTGAAGCTTTCTTT. It encodes CASSIGGMLTEAFF.

The table lists this clonotype with many counts. J is TRBJ1-2 and V is TRBV6-5; maybe TRBD1 (5 bases). V was trimmed by 0 bases and J by 8 bases, leaving 16 bases between them. The germline V gene encodes CDR1 MNHEY and CDR2 SVGAGI. The CDR3 extends over 15 amino acids. The CDR3: CASSYSIAGGGGYTF. The CDR3 DNA follows: TGTGCCAGCAGTTACTCGATTGCCGGGGGTGGGGGCTACACCTTC.

In its sample, this clonotype was seen many times. The rearrangement links TRBV10-2 to TRBJ2-6; possible D gene TRBD1, 5 bases. Germline lookup yields CDR1 WSHSY and CDR2 SAAADI. The ends were cut back, 7 bases at V and 0 bases at J, with 10 bases in the middle. The CDR3 is 15 residues long. CDR3 region: CASNGQGSGANVLTF. Here the CDR3 DNA reads TGCGCCAGCAATGGGCAGGGCTCTGGGGCCAACGTCCTGACTTTC.

This clonotype came up many times. The V call is TRBV7-8, the J call TRBJ2-6; D perhaps matches TRBD1 (5 bases). The CDR3 loop spans 16 amino acids. Germline CDR1 and CDR2: SGHVS and FQNEAQ. With 1 base removed from V and 3 bases from J, the gap between germline ends came to 10 bases. This chain's CDR3 is CASSLGRDYGANVLTF. As DNA, the CDR3 is TGTGCCAGCAGCTTAGGCAGGGATTATGGGGCCAACGTCCTGACTTTC.

This clonotype was counted ten times or more. This chain uses TRBV20-1 with TRBJ2-5; D is undetermined. Trimming left V 0 bases short and J 0 bases short, with 11 bases between. CDR1 is DFQATT and CDR2 is SNEGSKA in the germline V gene (reference sequence). The CDR3 spans 15 residues. CDR3 residues: CSARDGEIYQETQYF. The CDR3 DNA follows: TGCAGTGCTAGAGATGGAGAAATCTACCAAGAGACCCAGTACTTC.

This clonotype occurred many times. The rearrangement links TRBV3-1 to TRBJ2-1, with TRBD2 as a possible D gene (7 bases). This CDR3 has 16 residues. Trimming took off 1 base at V and 9 bases at J, with 19 bases between the two ends. In germline, CDR1 is LGHDT, CDR2 YNNKEL (reference sequence). Written as DNA, the CDR3 is TGTGCCAGCAGCCAAGTGGCGCGGGGGCCGTTCCCTGAGCAGTTCTTC. It codes for CASSQVARGPFPEQFF.

In its sample, this clonotype was seen many times. The chain employs TRBV4-1 and TRBJ2-7; unclear D gene. The CDR3 has 15 residues. Trimming removed 2 bases at V and 3 bases at J, with 14 bases between. CDR1 MGHRA and CDR2 YSYEKL come from the germline V gene. CDR3 sequence (DNA): TGCGCCAGCAGCCAAAACAGTGTACACCTCTACGAGCAGTACTTC. This encodes CASSQNSVHLYEQYF.

This clonotype was detected many times. The CDR3 sequence is CASSTKIQGPHGYTF. CDR3 bases: TGCGCCAGCAGCACTAAAATACAGGGCCCCCATGGCTACACCTTC. The genes are TRBV5-1 and TRBJ1-2, with D maybe TRBD1 (6 bases). The CDR3 totals 15 residues. In germline, CDR1 is SGHRS, CDR2 YFSETQ. V was shortened by 4 bases and J by 6 bases, with 19 bases between the two germline ends.

This clonotype was seen many times. The rearrangement uses TRBV6-1 and TRBJ2-2; TRBD2 matches at 10 bases. This CDR3 is 15 amino acids long. With V trimmed by 5 bases and J by 6 bases, 6 bases remained unmatched. Germline CDR1 is MNHNS and CDR2 is SASEGT. CDR3 sequence: CASSFSGGNPGELFF. In nucleotides, the CDR3 is TGTGCCAGCAGTTTTAGCGGGGGGAATCCCGGGGAGCTGTTTTTT.